This T cell receptor beta chain was documented in a study of blood T cell repertoires in COVID-19. Study as a whole: In each case, the material was cDNA or gDNA derived from T cells, B-cell-depleted T cells, or PBMCs.

Study processing details: Using reference gene primer amplification, nucleated cell counts were estimated. Produced via immunoSEQ multiplex PCR; TCRdb's table is partial and in-frame only. The V and J calls and clone size were taken over from that table, and D and trimming were inferred from the DNA. The sample includes approximately 220,000 clones, 83% of them seen just once. From germline, CDR1 is ENHRY and CDR2 SYGVKD. The CDR3 sequence is 15 residues long. V was shortened by 3 bases and J by 4 bases, with 14 bases between the two germline ends. Adults between about 18 and 95 years of age took part from under 25 US areas. People in the exposed group encountered a COVID-19 case within 2 weeks before entering the study.

The sequence derives from a woman aged 50 to 65 who had been exposed to COVID-19. Sequencing was carried out using PBMCs or T cells enriched from blood (not recorded which). The genes are TRBV10-3 and TRBJ2-3; D unresolved. The CDR3 protein is CAISDRPRSADTQYF. As DNA, the CDR3 is TGTGCCATCAGTGACCGACCTCGAAGCGCAGATACGCAGTATTTT.